The T cell receptor beta chain described here comes from a study of CD8+ T cells in alopecia areata. Study-wide context: Treated patients took oral tofacitinib at 5 to 10 mg twice daily.

After isolation, RNA underwent reverse transcription to generate cDNA as the sequencing template. Repertoires were generated with immunoSEQ multiplex PCR, while TCRdb's copy carries only in-frame clones and drops some. Seen here are 190,000 or so clones, 55% to 70% observed once, and the top ten hold 5% to 6%. There are a few counts of this clone. The antigen is not known. Germline V gives CDR1 GTSNPN, CDR2 SVGIG (reference sequence). The CDR3 consists of 17 residues. V was pared by 4 bases and J by 5 bases, with 15 bases of the junction left unmatched. Study-wide points: A single nonresponder leaves the baseline CD8+ expansion link to response uncertain.

Regarding treatment: oral pan-JAK inhibitor, 5-10 mg twice daily. The starting material was CD4+ T cells sorted from blood, obtained at week 24, from a patient treated with tofacitinib. This receptor was identified in a human donor with alopecia areata. This chain joins TRBV30 and TRBJ2-3; TRBD1 matches 10 bases. The CDR3 is CAWTKRVGTGVGDTQYF. The CDR3, as DNA: TGTGCCTGGACCAAGCGAGTGGGGACAGGGGTCGGAGATACGCAGTATTTT.